These 25 T cell receptor beta chains came from one sample sequenced in a study of naive and memory T cell subsets (dated by TCRdb to 2016 to 2017). The study reported a robust and sensitive protocol to amplify, sequence and analyze TCRs, based on 3' ligation of a UMI-containing oligonucleotide to TCR cDNA. Library preparation used 5' RACE. Sequenced using an Illumina MiSeq. The ligated cDNA was amplified by four rounds of PCR, in which nested alpha and beta constant region primers were used together with the SP2 primer. TCRdb handled the public reads itself, with Q25 trimming in fastp and clone calling in MiXCR, and kept productive beta chains. Entries that share a CDR3 protein sequence are merged under the most common genes and DNA. In this sample the table shows over 45,000 distinct CDR3 sequences, approximately 4.5% of which occur a single time. In total, the top ten clones hold 0.7% to 0.9% of the sample.

The receptors here all came from a female donor in good health.

This clonotype has ten or more counts. J is TRBJ2-1 and V is TRBV7-8, with D possibly being TRBD2 (6 bases). The germline gives CDR1 SGHVS, CDR2 FQNEAQ. The CDR3 length is 14 residues. Trimming took off 7 bases at V and 10 bases at J, with 20 bases between the two ends. DNA for the CDR3: TGTGCCAGCATAAGGAGGGAACCGTTTAAGGAGCAGTTCTTC. Its translation is CASIRREPFKEQFF.

In this sample, this clonotype turned up many times. The chain links TRBV27 to TRBJ1-6; 7 nucleotides line up with TRBD1. Unmatched junction bases numbered 5, after V lost 1 base and J lost 5 bases. The V gene's germline CDR1 is MNHEY and CDR2 SMNVEV (reference sequence). The CDR3 is 16 residues long. CDR3 in DNA: TGTGCCAGCAGTTTATTACAGGGGAGGCATAATTCACCCCTCCACTTT. This translates into CASSLLQGRHNSPLHF.

This clonotype was found many times. The chain is built from TRBV11-2 and TRBJ2-2; D gene unclear. This CDR3 is 13 amino acids long. Trimming left V 0 bases short and J 6 bases short, with 5 bases between. The germline gives CDR1 SGHAT, CDR2 FQNNGV. This CDR3 reads CASSLDLPGELFF. CDR3 coding DNA: TGTGCCAGCAGCTTAGATCTACCCGGGGAGCTGTTTTTT.

This clonotype has a count of ten or more. V is TRBV29-1 and J is TRBJ1-2; D gene uncertain. Trimming removed 4 bases at V and 5 bases at J, with 14 bases between. The germline V gene encodes CDR1 SQVTM and CDR2 ANQGSEA. The CDR3 sequence is 13 residues long. The CDR3 region is CSVAPGVVYGYTF. In DNA, the CDR3 is TGCAGCGTTGCGCCCGGAGTAGTATATGGCTACACCTTC.

This clonotype showed up many times. The CDR3 bases are TGTGCCAGCAGCCCCCGGCGTAACCCTCCTTACAATGAGCAGTTCTTC. Its translation is CASSPRRNPPYNEQFF. J is TRBJ2-1 and V is TRBV13; no clear D. CDR1 is PRHDT, CDR2 FYEKMQ, per germline (reference sequence). The V end lost 5 bases, the J end lost 4 bases, and 18 bases lay between the germline ends. CDR3 size: 16 residues.

A word on this clonotype: A read error is likely, as this CDR3 ends without the conserved phenylalanine or tryptophan. No DNA is shown, since the ends of the CDR3 on it are uncertain; the CDR3 is the one TCRdb lists. J is TRBJ2-7 and V is TRBV6-2 or TRBV6-3. The CDR3 contains 13 residues when both ends are counted. Germline CDR1 MNHEY, CDR2 SVGEGT. CDR3 residues: CASSYRSSYEKYL.

Comments on this clonotype: It may be a read error: a sequence one base away is much more abundant. CDR3 protein: CASSSKASWDIGGAEAFF. The CDR3 nucleotides read TGCGCCAGCAGCTCGAAAGCCTCGTGGGACATTGGTGGGGCTGAAGCTTTCTTT. The chain carries TRBV5-1 and TRBJ1-1, with TRBD1 as a possible D gene (6 bases). Deletions cut 3 bases from V and 6 bases from J, with 27 bases between. Germline V gene sequence: CDR1 SGHRS, CDR2 YFSETQ. The CDR3 spans 18 residues.

This clonotype appeared many times. This chain uses TRBV6-5 with TRBJ2-7, with 12 bases lining up with TRBD2. J lost 7 bases, V lost 5 bases, and 6 bases had no gene match. This CDR3 spans 14 amino acids. Per the germline V gene, CDR1 is MNHEY and CDR2 is SVGAGI. The CDR3 DNA follows: TGTGCCAGCAGTAGACTAGCGGGAGCAGCGGAGCAGTACTTC. It specifies CASSRLAGAAEQYF.

This clonotype was seen ten or more times. J is TRBJ2-1 and V is TRBV27; 9 bases agree with TRBD2. The trim removed 5 bases at V and 6 bases at J, leaving 14 bases unmatched. CDR1 and CDR2 (germline): MNHEY, SMNVEV (reference sequence). This CDR3 is built from 17 residues. The CDR3 DNA reads as TGTGCCAGCAGTCCACAAGTTTTAGCGGGAGTTGTCAATGAGCAGTTCTTC. Translating gives CASSPQVLAGVVNEQFF.

This clonotype has a count of ten or more. The chain joins TRBV24-1 to TRBJ1-2; tentative D call: TRBD1 (5 bases). CDR3 length: 15 amino acids. Deletions cut 3 bases from V and 8 bases from J, with 18 bases between. Per the germline V gene, CDR1 is KGHDR and CDR2 is SFDVKD. The CDR3 loop is CATSDPLAGYIGYTF. The CDR3 DNA is TGTGCCACCAGTGATCCCCTGGCAGGGTATATCGGCTACACCTTC.

There are many counts of this clonotype. This chain joins TRBV5-6 and TRBJ1-2, with 8 nucleotides matching TRBD1. Germline assignment: CDR1 SGHDT and CDR2 YYEEEE. V trimming: 0 bases; J trimming: 6 bases; junction bases outside the gene matches: 7. The CDR3 is 15 amino acids. CDR3 bases: TGTGCCAGCAGCTTGGGGACAGGGTATACCAATGGCTACACCTTC. This codes for CASSLGTGYTNGYTF.

This clonotype was recorded a few times. The chain is built from TRBV5-6 and TRBJ2-1; D uncertain. This CDR3 has 15 residues. CDR1 and CDR2 (germline): SGHDT, YYEEEE. Trimming pared 4 bases from V and 12 bases from J, leaving 23 bases between. DNA of the CDR3: TGTGCCAGCAGCCCTACCCCGGGCCTCCCCACGGGGCAGTTCTTC. It is translated as CASSPTPGLPTGQFF.

This clonotype has at least ten counts. The J gene is TRBJ2-7, the V gene TRBV7-8; TRBD2 matches at 10 bases. Per germline, CDR1 SGHVS and CDR2 FQNEAQ. With V trimmed by 0 bases and J by 0 bases, 5 bases remained unmatched. This CDR3 is built from 17 residues. CDR3 residues: CASSLALAGVFSYEQYF. In nucleotides, the CDR3 is TGTGCCAGCAGCTTAGCCCTAGCGGGAGTTTTCTCCTACGAGCAGTACTTC.

This clonotype came up many times. The chain recombines TRBV7-8 with TRBJ2-3; D is possibly TRBD2 (5 bases). Trimming removed 0 bases from V and 7 bases from J, with 11 bases in between. Germline V gives CDR1 SGHVS, CDR2 FQNEAQ. The CDR3 runs 14 residues. CDR3 sequence (DNA): TGTGCCAGCAGCTTAGCGGGAGTTGGAAATACGCAGTATTTT. As protein: CASSLAGVGNTQYF. The full variable domain, its missing parts supplied by reference TRBV7-8 and TRBJ2-3, is GAGVSQSPRYKVAKRGQDVALRCDPISGHVSLFWYQQALGQGPEFLTYFQNEAQLDKSGLPSDRFFAERPEGSVSTLKIQRTQQEDSAVYLCASSLAGVGNTQYFGPGTRLTVL.

This clonotype showed up many times. The chain carries TRBV20-1 and TRBJ1-1; D is perhaps TRBD1 (5 bases). The CDR3 spans 12 residues. Trimming took off 2 bases at V and 11 bases at J, with 15 bases between the two ends. CDR1 is DFQATT, CDR2 SNEGSKA, per germline (reference sequence). The CDR3 loop is CSARSGTLEAFF. The CDR3 DNA reads as TGCAGTGCTAGAAGCGGGACCCTCGAGGCTTTCTTT.

This clonotype occurred many times. This chain joins TRBV28 and TRBJ2-1; D is uncertain. There are 14 residues in the CDR3. Between the trimmed V and J ends, which lost 5 bases and 7 bases, there was a span of 15 bases. The germline CDR1 and CDR2 sequences are MDHEN and SYDVKM. The CDR3 sequence is CASSPRKIGNEQFF. Here the CDR3 DNA reads TGTGCCAGCAGTCCGAGAAAGATAGGGAATGAGCAGTTCTTC.

This chain connects TRBV11-2 to TRBJ1-4; 7 nucleotides agree with TRBD1. The germline CDR1 and CDR2 sequences are SGHAT and FQNNGV. The CDR3 sequence is 15 residues long. V shed 5 bases, J shed 6 bases, and the junction held 9 bases outside the gene matches. For the CDR3, the DNA is TGTGCCAGCAGCCGCTCGGGACAGCGTTATGAAAAACTGTTTTTT. It codes for CASSRSGQRYEKLFF.

V gene TRBV27 combines with J gene TRBJ2-7; tentatively, D is TRBD1 (5 bases). CDR3 size: 13 residues. Trimming stripped 3 bases from V and 4 bases from J, with 10 bases between. Germline-derived CDR1 and CDR2 are MNHEY and SMNVEV (reference sequence). The DNA for the CDR3 is TGTGCCAGCAGTTTCTACCAGGGTTACGAGCAGTACTTC. This encodes CASSFYQGYEQYF.

The chain has TRBV20-1 and TRBJ2-7; D not resolved. There are 8 residues in the CDR3. Per germline, CDR1 DFQATT and CDR2 SNEGSKA (reference sequence). V was trimmed by 7 bases and J by 7 bases, leaving 5 bases between them. In nucleotides, the CDR3 is TGCAGTGTCCAGGAGCAGTACTTC. This sequence encodes CSVQEQYF.

There are many counts of this clonotype. The chain has TRBV12-3 or TRBV12-4 and TRBJ2-1; D may correspond to TRBD1 or TRBD2 (5 bases each). Trimming took 7 bases from V and 8 from J, leaving 12 bases between them. The CDR3 runs to 12 residues. The CDR3 spells CASMLKGHEQFF. For the CDR3, the DNA is TGTGCCAGCATGCTTAAGGGACATGAGCAGTTCTTC.

This clonotype occurred many times. The gene calls are TRBV6-6 and TRBJ1-5, with unresolved D. This CDR3 spans 12 amino acids. Trimming shortened V by 5 bases and J by 6 bases, and 8 bases separated the two germline ends. In germline, CDR1 is MNHNY, CDR2 SVGAGI (reference sequence). The DNA of the CDR3 is TGTGCCAGCAGTGACGACATTCAGCCCCAGCATTTT. This encodes CASSDDIQPQHF.

This clonotype was found many times. CDR3 amino acids: CASNLLAGEKNSDTQYF. CDR3 DNA: TGTGCCAGCAACCTACTAGCGGGAGAAAAAAACTCAGATACGCAGTATTTT. The chain employs TRBV6-2 or TRBV6-3 and TRBJ2-3; 11 bases are shared with TRBD2. V trimming: 7 bases; J trimming: 4 bases; junction bases outside the gene matches: 13. This CDR3 is 17 amino acids long. The germline V gene has CDR1 MNHEY and CDR2 SVGEGT.

Many counts were recorded for this clonotype. This chain uses TRBV5-1 with TRBJ2-3; 7 bases fit TRBD1. CDR1 is SGHRS, CDR2 YFSETQ, per germline. The CDR3 length is 18 residues. With V trimmed by 10 bases and J by 2 bases, 22 bases remained unmatched. The CDR3: CASSPTPQGFTFTDTQYF. CDR3 bases: TGCGCCTCTTCGCCTACGCCACAGGGGTTTACCTTCACAGATACGCAGTATTTT.

This clonotype was detected many times. The gene calls are TRBV28 and TRBJ2-1; 8 nucleotides agree with TRBD2. Per the germline V gene, CDR1 is MDHEN and CDR2 is SYDVKM. After removal of 7 bases from V and 5 bases from J, the junction contained 7 bases not matched to a gene. The CDR3 sequence is 14 residues long. DNA for the CDR3: TGTGCCAGCATCACGAGCGGGAGAGACAATGAGCAGTTCTTC. This gives the protein CASITSGRDNEQFF.

This clonotype has ten or more counts. This chain connects TRBV18 to TRBJ2-1; maybe TRBD1 (5 bases). Germline CDR1 KGHSH, CDR2 LQKENI. V was cut by 3 bases and J by 8 bases, with 11 bases left in between. The CDR3 extends over 13 amino acids. The CDR3: CASSPQGTDEQFF. The CDR3 region has the DNA TGTGCCAGCTCACCTCAGGGAACGGATGAGCAGTTCTTC. Together with reference TRBV18 and TRBJ2-1, the CDR3 gives the full variable domain: NAGVMQNPRHLVRRRGQEARLRCSPMKGHSHVYWYRQLPEEGLKFMVYLQKENIIDESGMPKERFSAEFPKEGPSILRIQQVVRGDSAAYFCASSPQGTDEQFFGPGTRLTVL.